The clone carrying this TCR beta chain occurred once. V gave up 0 bases and J gave up 2 bases; unmatched junction bases: 5. The CDR3 sequence is 16 residues long. The germline V gene encodes CDR1 SGHTA and CDR2 FQGNSA. Using immunoSEQ multiplex PCR, the repertoire was profiled, and TCRdb retains in-frame clones only, with some absent. The sample lists roughly 140,000 clones, roughly nine tenths occurring once. The entry originates in a study of control samples from healthy donors and cancer patients. The receptor's source is a young man in good health. The rearrangement links TRBV7-2 to TRBJ2-7, with 9 bases lining up with TRBD2. Sample: blood. The CDR3 sequence is CASSLAATSGTYEQYF. CDR3 DNA sequence: TGTGCCAGCAGCTTAGCCGCGACTAGCGGAACCTACGAGCAGTACTTC.